The sequence of this TCR beta chain was determined in a study of CD8+CD57+ T cells in acquired aplastic anemia. Study as a whole: Sorted CD4+ and CD8+ cells yielded DNA averaging about 3.2 ug.

The CDR3 is made up of 15 amino acids. V was shortened by 3 bases and J by 4 bases, with 12 bases between the two germline ends. Germline V gives CDR1 KGHDR, CDR2 SFDVKD. The study profiled TCR beta VDJ and CDR3 using genomic DNA as template. One entry per CDR3 protein, called by TCRdb with MiXCR from the reads. Among 150,000 to 200,000 distinct CDR3 sequences listed, 45% to 55% were seen once. General study points: Significant differences in CD8+ Simpson's diversity were not observed between patients and controls. Patients and controls turned out to have roughly 29 CD8+ CDR3 sequences in common.

It was patients with CD8+CD57+ cell expansion by flow cytometry who were chosen for sequencing. In this sample, this clonotype turned up a few times. What it binds is not known. The chain links TRBV24-1 to TRBJ1-5; TRBD1 is a possible D gene (5 bases). Specimen: sorted CD4+, CD8+, or CD8+CD57+ T cells (not recorded which) from PBMCs. The clonotype comes from a human donor with aplastic anemia. CDR3 sequence: CATSDGVGTNQPQHF. The DNA of the CDR3 is TGTGCCACCAGTGATGGGGTAGGGACGAATCAGCCCCAGCATTTT.